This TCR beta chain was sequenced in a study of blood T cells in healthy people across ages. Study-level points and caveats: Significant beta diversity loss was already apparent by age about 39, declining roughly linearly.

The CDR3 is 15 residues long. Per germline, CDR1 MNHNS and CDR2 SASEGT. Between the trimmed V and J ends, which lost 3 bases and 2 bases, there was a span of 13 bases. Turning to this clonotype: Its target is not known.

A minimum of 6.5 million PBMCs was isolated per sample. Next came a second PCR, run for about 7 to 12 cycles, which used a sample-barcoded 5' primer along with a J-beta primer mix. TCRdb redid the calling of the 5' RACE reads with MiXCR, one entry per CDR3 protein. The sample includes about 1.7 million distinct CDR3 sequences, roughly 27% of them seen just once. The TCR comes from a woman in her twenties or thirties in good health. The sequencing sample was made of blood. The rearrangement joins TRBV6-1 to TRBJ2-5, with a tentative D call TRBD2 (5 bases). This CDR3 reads CASSDFGGSQETQYF. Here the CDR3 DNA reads TGTGCCAGCAGTGACTTTGGCGGGTCTCAAGAGACCCAGTACTTC.